The source of this TCR beta chain is a study of blood T cells in healthy people across ages. Study information: About one barcoded beta molecule was captured per two T cells (by template switching). Points from the study as a whole: Nothing was known about donor CMV status, and this possibly confounded expanded clonotype changes.

In this sample, this clonotype turned up many times. Its cognate antigen is unknown. V lost 4 bases, J lost 1 base, and 6 bases stayed unmatched. The CDR3 consists of 17 residues. Looked up from germline, CDR1 is LNHNV and CDR2 is YYDKDF (reference sequence). Combining a sample-barcoded 5' primer with a J-beta primer mix, a second PCR ran for roughly 6 to 11 cycles. Sequencing recovered at least 3 million CDR3-containing paired-end reads from each sample. TCRdb used MiXCR to reprocess the 5' RACE reads, holding one entry per CDR3 protein. The data contain about 1.7 million distinct CDR3 sequences, roughly 27% of them seen just once; the ten biggest clones take up more than 6%.

The V and J genes are TRBV15 and TRBJ2-1; TRBD2 matches at 11 bases. The source is a woman younger than 45 in good health. Source material: blood. Written as DNA, the CDR3 is TGTGCCACCAGCAACCCGGGACTAGCGGAATCCTACAATGAGCAGTTCTTC. This encodes CATSNPGLAESYNEQFF.